Reported below is one TCR beta chain. The target antigen is unknown. Germline CDR1 and CDR2: SEHNR and FQNEAQ (reference sequence). V lost 0 bases and J lost 5, with 10 bases in between. The CDR3 consists of 15 residues. The entry originates in a study of shared clonotypes between healthy human individuals. Study-wide results and limits: When compared with the clonotypes that were shared by all four sorted-subset donors, the non-shared clonotypes turned out to have lower generation probabilities.

TCRdb keeps only in-frame clones here, not all; method: immunoSEQ multiplex PCR. This sample has some 2,400,000 clones, with under 97% found just once. Sequencing used naive CD4+ T cells sorted from blood. Subset: CD45RA+ positively selected. The chain uses TRBV7-9 and TRBJ1-4; D gene uncertain. This TCR derives from a man younger than 35 in good health. The CDR3 DNA is TGTGCCAGCAGCTTAGCCTTGGGAGAGAATGAAAAACTGTTTTTT. Translating it yields CASSLALGENEKLFF. Supplemented by reference TRBV7-9 and TRBJ1-4, the full variable domain reads DTGVSQNPRHKITKRGQNVTFRCDPISEHNRLYWYRQTLGQGPEFLTYFQNEAQLEKSRLLSDRFSAERPKGSFSTLEIQRTEQGDSAMYLCASSLALGENEKLFFGSGTQLSVL.